This is a list of T cell receptor beta chains from one sample in a study of cytomegalovirus exposure and HLA in healthy donors. TCRdb's copy holds only in-frame clones and misses some; the assay was immunoSEQ multiplex PCR. Of 100,000 or so clones listed, about 80% were seen once; the top ten hold 2% to 2.5%. Sequenced material: PBMCs. The receptors here all came from a human donor in good health. Each CDR3 is given without its conserved first and last residue.

V gene	J gene	CDR3 protein
TRBV6-5	TRBJ2-7	ASTGTNYEQY
TRBV7-2	TRBJ2-7	ASSLAQSTFHEQY
TRBV5-4	TRBJ2-5	ASSLSQGAQETQY
TRBV12-5	TRBJ2-5	ASQEVGYQETQY
TRBV19	TRBJ2-5	ASRSTGKQETQY
TRBV10-3	TRBJ1-5	AISESRGTGFGNQPQH
TRBV27	TRBJ2-5	ASSSGTSGGRTGETQY
TRBV28	TRBJ2-1	ASRPAGGGFNEQF
TRBV5-4	TRBJ1-4	ASSLVGTGSEKLF
TRBV29-1	TRBJ2-2	SVEAGVESGELF
TRBV15	TRBJ2-1	ATSRDGRVWNEQF
TRBV6-6	TRBJ1-4	ASSWTGYSEKLF
TRBV5-5	TRBJ2-6	ASSYDSSGANVLT
TRBV7-2	TRBJ2-7	ASSLRSPGGYEQY
TRBV12-2	TRBJ2-7	ASRLGARGRAKVSEQY
TRBV11-2	TRBJ2-7	ASSTRGQGAYEQY
TRBV15	TRBJ1-1	ATSRGTGGSMAEAF
TRBV28	TRBJ1-5	ASSFLQGSNQPQH
TRBV9	TRBJ2-5	ASSARTGTTIY
TRBV21-1	TRBJ2-1	ASPRVPSSYNEQF
TRBV7-5	TRBJ2-2	VRSPPGHWNTGELF
TRBV7-9	TRBJ2-7	SSSFIGGRSSYEQY
TRBV30	TRBJ2-5	AWSVAGRGLRETQY
TRBV29-1	TRBJ1-5	SVAPIGNQPQH
TRBV7-2	TRBJ2-3	ASSFSTLTDTQY
TRBV11-2	TRBJ2-3	ASSFRQTPTDTQY
TRBV5-1	TRBJ1-6	ASRFGQGPNSPLH
TRBV5-8	TRBJ2-5	ASSSGLAGGTQETQY
TRBV19	TRBJ2-3	ASSAGLSTDTQY